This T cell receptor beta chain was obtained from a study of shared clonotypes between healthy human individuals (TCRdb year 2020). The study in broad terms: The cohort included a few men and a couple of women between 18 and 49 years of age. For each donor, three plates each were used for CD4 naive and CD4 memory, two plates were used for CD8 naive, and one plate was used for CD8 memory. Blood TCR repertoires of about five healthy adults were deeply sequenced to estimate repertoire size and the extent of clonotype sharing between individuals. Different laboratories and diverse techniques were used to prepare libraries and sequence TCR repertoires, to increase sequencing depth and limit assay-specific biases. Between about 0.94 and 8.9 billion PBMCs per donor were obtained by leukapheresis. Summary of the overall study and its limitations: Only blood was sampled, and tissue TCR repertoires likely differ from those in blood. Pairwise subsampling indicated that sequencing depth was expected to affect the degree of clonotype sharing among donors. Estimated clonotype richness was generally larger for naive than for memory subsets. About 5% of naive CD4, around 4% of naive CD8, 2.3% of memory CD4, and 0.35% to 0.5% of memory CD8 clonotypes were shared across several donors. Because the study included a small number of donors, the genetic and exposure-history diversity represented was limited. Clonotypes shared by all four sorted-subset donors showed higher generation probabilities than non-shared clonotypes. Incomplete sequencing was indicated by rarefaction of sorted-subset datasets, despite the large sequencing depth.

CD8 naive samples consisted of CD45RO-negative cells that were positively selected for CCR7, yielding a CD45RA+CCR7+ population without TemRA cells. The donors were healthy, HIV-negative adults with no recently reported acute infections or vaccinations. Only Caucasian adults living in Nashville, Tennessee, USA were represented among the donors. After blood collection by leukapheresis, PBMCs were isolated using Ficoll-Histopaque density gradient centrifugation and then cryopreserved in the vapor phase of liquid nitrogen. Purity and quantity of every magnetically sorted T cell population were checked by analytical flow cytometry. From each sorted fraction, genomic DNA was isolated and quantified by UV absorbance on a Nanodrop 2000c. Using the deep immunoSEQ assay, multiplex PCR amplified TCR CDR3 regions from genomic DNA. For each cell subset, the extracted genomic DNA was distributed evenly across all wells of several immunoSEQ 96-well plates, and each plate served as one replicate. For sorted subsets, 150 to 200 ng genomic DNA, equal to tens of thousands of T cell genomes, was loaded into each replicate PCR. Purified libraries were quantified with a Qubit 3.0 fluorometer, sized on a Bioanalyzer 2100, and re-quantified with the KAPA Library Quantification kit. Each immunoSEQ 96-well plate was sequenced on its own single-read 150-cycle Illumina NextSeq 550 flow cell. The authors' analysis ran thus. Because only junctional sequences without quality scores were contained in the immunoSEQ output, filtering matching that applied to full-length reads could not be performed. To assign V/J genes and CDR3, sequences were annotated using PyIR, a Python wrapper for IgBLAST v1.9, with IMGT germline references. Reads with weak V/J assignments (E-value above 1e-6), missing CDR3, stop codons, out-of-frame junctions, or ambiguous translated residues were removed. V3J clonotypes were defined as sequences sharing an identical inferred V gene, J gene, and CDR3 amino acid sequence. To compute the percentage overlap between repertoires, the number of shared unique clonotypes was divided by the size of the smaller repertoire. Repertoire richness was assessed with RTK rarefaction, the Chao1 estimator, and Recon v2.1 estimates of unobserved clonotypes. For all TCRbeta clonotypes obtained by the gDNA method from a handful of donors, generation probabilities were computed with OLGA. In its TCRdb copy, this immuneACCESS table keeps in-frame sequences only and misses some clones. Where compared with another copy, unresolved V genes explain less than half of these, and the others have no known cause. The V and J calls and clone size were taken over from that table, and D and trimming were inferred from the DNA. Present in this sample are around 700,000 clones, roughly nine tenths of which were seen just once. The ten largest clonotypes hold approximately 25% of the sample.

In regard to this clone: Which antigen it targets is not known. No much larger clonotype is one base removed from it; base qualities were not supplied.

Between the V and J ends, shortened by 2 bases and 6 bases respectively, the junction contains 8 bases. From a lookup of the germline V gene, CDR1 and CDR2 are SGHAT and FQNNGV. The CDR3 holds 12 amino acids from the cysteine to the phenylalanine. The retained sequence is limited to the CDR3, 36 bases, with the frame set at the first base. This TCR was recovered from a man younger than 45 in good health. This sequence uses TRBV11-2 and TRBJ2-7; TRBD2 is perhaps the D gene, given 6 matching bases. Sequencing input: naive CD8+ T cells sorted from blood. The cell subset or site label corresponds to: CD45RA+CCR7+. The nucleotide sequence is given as TGTGCCAGCAGCTTACTAGCGTTCGAGCAGTACTTC. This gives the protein CASSLLAFEQYF.